This TCR beta chain comes out of a study of OX40 agonist ivuxolimab in advanced cancers. Method: immunoSEQ multiplex PCR; TCRdb's copy keeps in-frame clones and lacks some. The sample lists about 76,000 clones; 89% were seen once. A remark on this clone: Antigen specificity is unknown.

Findings and limits, study-wide: At 0.1 to 3.0 mg/kg and by week 6, CD4+ and CD8+ T cells in the blood had expanded clonally. The mean number of expanded clones was higher in CD8+ T cells than in CD4+.

Germline V gene data show CDR1 as LNHDA and CDR2 as SQIVND (reference sequence). The CDR3 is 14 residues long. The V end lost 2 bases, the J end lost 7 bases, and 12 bases lay between the germline ends. Sequencing used CD4+ or CD8+ T cells sorted from blood, obtained in a trial of the OX40 agonist ivuxolimab. The chain is built from TRBV19 and TRBJ2-1; D unclear. The clonotype comes from an adult with an advanced solid tumor such as melanoma, head and neck, liver or kidney cancer. CDR3 nucleotides: TGTGCCAGTAGTATAACCCGCCTGGTGAATGAGCAGTTCTTC. Translated: CASSITRLVNEQFF.